A single sample is the source of the 3 T cell receptor delta chains below, sequenced in a study of gamma-delta chains in newborns, infants, children. TCRdb re-called the reads through CATT. The table lists roughly 10,000 delta-chain clones, around 21% of them singletons. The sequencing sample was made of blood. The receptors originated from a child who was a newborn, infant or young child, either healthy, febrile or measles-vaccinated (not recorded which).

The chain combines TRDV1 with TRDJ1, with TRDD3 matching over 10 bases. Germline V gives CDR1 TSWWSYY, CDR2 QGS. V lost 8 bases and J lost 0; bases outside the gene matches: 6. The CDR3 contains 15 residues. CDR3 residues: CALQWGIPDTDKLIF. The DNA of the CDR3 is TGTGCTCTTCAGTGGGGGATACCCGACACCGATAAACTCATCTTT.

The chain couples TRDV2 to TRDJ1; 7 positions match TRDD3. Trimming removed 4 bases from V and 0 bases from J; junction bases left unmatched: 7. The CDR3 is made up of 15 amino acids. Germline V gene data show CDR1 as GEAIGNYY and CDR2 as EKD. The CDR3 region is CACDPLGRDTDKLIF. The CDR3 nucleotides read TGTGCCTGTGATCCACTGGGGAGAGACACCGATAAACTCATCTTT.

This clone was counted between two and nine times. This rearrangement joins TRDV2 to TRDJ1; 8 positions match TRDD3. Germline assignment: CDR1 GEAIGNYY and CDR2 EKD. This CDR3 is built from 18 residues. Unmatched junction bases numbered 12, after V lost 0 bases and J lost 1 base. The CDR3 spells CACDTLLGGKGITDKLIF. As DNA, the CDR3 is TGTGCCTGTGACACCTTACTGGGGGGGAAAGGGATCACCGATAAACTCATCTTT.